The 24 T cell receptor beta chains reported below all come from one sample, sequenced in a study of blood T cell repertoires in COVID-19 (dated by TCRdb to about 2020). Library construction relied on the immunoSEQ multiplex PCR assay. As stored in TCRdb, this immuneACCESS dataset retains in-frame rearrangements with V and J assigned. A fraction of the clones does not appear; measured against another copy, unresolved V genes explain less than half of the discrepancy, and the remainder lacks a known reason. For this sample the table gives approximately 240,000 clones, of which under 90% were detected only once. The ten most abundant clones make up less than 6.5% of the sample. Sequencing was performed on peripheral blood. Receptors originate from a woman aged 55-75 years who had recovered from COVID-19.

This sequence joins TRBV2 and TRBJ2-2; the match to TRBD2 covers 15 bases. J lost 6 bases, V lost 6 bases, and 5 bases had no gene match. The CDR3 runs 16 residues. Germline V gene sequence: CDR1 SNHLY, CDR2 FYNNEI. CDR3 nucleotides: TGTGCCAGCAGGCCGGGACTAGCGGGGGGTGCCGGGGAGCTGTTTTTT. Translating it yields CASRPGLAGGAGELFF.

This clone turned up a few times. This sequence joins TRBV6-2 or TRBV6-3 and TRBJ2-3, with D uncertain. The CDR3 has 14 residues. Trimming took off 0 bases at V and 0 bases at J, with 4 bases between the two ends. CDR1 and CDR2 from the germline V gene are MNHEY and SVGEGT. CDR3 sequence: CASSYSRSTDTQYF. CDR3 nucleotide sequence: TGTGCCAGCAGTTACTCGAGAAGCACAGATACGCAGTATTTT.

This rearrangement joins TRBV7-6 to TRBJ2-7; tentative D call: TRBD1 (6 bases). Deletions cut 5 bases from V and 4 bases from J, with 18 bases between. The germline V gene encodes CDR1 SGHVS and CDR2 FNYEAQ. CDR3 length: 15 residues. The CDR3 coding sequence is TGTGCCAGCAGCAGCAGTAAACAGGGTAAATACGAGCAGTACTTC. Translated: CASSSSKQGKYEQYF.

The V call is TRBV7-9, the J call TRBJ2-5, with D uncertain. The CDR3 runs 15 residues. V dropped 1 base and J dropped 2 bases, with 11 bases sitting between them. The germline V gene encodes CDR1 SEHNR and CDR2 FQNEAQ (reference sequence). CDR3 loop: CASSLGVSEQETQYF. The DNA for the CDR3 is TGTGCCAGCAGCTTAGGTGTCAGCGAACAAGAGACCCAGTACTTC. Filled out from reference TRBV7-9 and TRBJ2-5, the complete variable domain reads DTGVSQNPRHKITKRGQNVTFRCDPISEHNRLYWYRQTLGQGPEFLTYFQNEAQLEKSRLLSDRFSAERPKGSFSTLEIQRTEQGDSAMYLCASSLGVSEQETQYFGPGTRLLVL.

J is TRBJ1-1 and V is TRBV6-6, with 7 bases lining up with TRBD1. J gave up 4 bases and V 0 bases, and 5 bases lay outside the gene matches. The CDR3 is 15 amino acids. Looked up from germline, CDR1 is MNHNY and CDR2 is SVGAGI (reference sequence). The CDR3 DNA reads TGTGCCAGCAGTTACTCCGCTCAGGGGGGCACTGAAGCTTTCTTT. It encodes CASSYSAQGGTEAFF.

The chain couples TRBV4-2 to TRBJ1-2, with 7 bases aligning to TRBD1. V lost 2 bases, J lost 0 bases, and 3 bases stayed unmatched. Germline V gene lookup returns CDR1 LGHNA and CDR2 YNFKEQ. This CDR3 is 15 amino acids long. DNA for the CDR3: TGTGCCAGCAGCCAATGGGACAGAGCTAACTATGGCTACACCTTC. Its protein is CASSQWDRANYGYTF.

V gene TRBV29-1 combines with J gene TRBJ2-7, with D tentatively TRBD2 (6 bases). Germline V gives CDR1 SQVTM, CDR2 ANQGSEA. The length of the CDR3 is 13 residues. Trimming cost V 7 bases and J 4 bases, with 17 bases left between them. This chain's CDR3 is CSAGGSGYYEQYF. CDR3 DNA sequence: TGCAGCGCCGGAGGGTCGGGCTATTACGAGCAGTACTTC.

The chain carries TRBV4-1 and TRBJ2-6; 11 bases match TRBD2. The V gene end was trimmed by 3 bases and the J gene end by 0 bases; junction bases not matched to a gene: 7. The CDR3 loop spans 19 amino acids. Germline assignment: CDR1 MGHRA and CDR2 YSYEKL. CDR3: CASSHALAGGLSGANVLTF. The CDR3 coding sequence is TGCGCCAGCAGCCATGCTCTAGCGGGGGGACTCTCTGGGGCCAACGTCCTGACTTTC.

This chain uses TRBV6-1 with TRBJ2-7, with a weak D call TRBD1 (5 bases). Looked up from germline, CDR1 is MNHNS and CDR2 is SASEGT. Trimming removed 2 bases at V and 6 bases at J, with 23 bases between. The CDR3 spans 17 residues. The CDR3 coding sequence is TGTGCCAGCAGTGAATGGGCAGGGCTAGGACCGTCGGGCGAGCAGTACTTC. Amino acids: CASSEWAGLGPSGEQYF.

The chain recombines TRBV6-5 with TRBJ2-7, with TRBD2 as a possible D gene (7 bases). The V end was cut by 7 bases, the J end by 12 bases, with 16 bases between. Germline CDR1 and CDR2: MNHEY and SVGAGI. CDR3 size: 11 residues. In DNA form, the CDR3 reads TGTGCCAGCACCGGGGGCGGGAGCAGGTACTTC. Translating gives CASTGGGSRYF.

The chain carries TRBV6-5 and TRBJ1-2; the D is unclear. Germline CDR1 is MNHEY and CDR2 is SVGAGI. The CDR3 covers 14 residues. V shed 6 bases and J shed 4 bases, with 15 bases lying between them. CDR3 DNA: TGTGCCAGCAGGTCCCTCCGGGTCCCCTATGGCTACACCTTC. This encodes CASRSLRVPYGYTF.

The chain couples TRBV5-1 to TRBJ1-2; D might be TRBD1 (6 bases). The CDR3 contains 14 residues. V lost 0 bases, J lost 8 bases, and 14 bases lay in between. Germline V gene lookup returns CDR1 SGHRS and CDR2 YFSETQ. DNA for the CDR3: TGCGCCAGCAGCTTGGGTTCCAGGGGAAACGGCTACACCTTC. Its protein product is CASSLGSRGNGYTF.

The chain uses TRBV5-1 and TRBJ1-2, with 7 nucleotides matching TRBD1. The J segment lost 5 bases and the V segment lost 4 bases, leaving 8 bases of the junction unmatched. This CDR3 is built from 14 residues. In germline, CDR1 is SGHRS, CDR2 YFSETQ. In DNA, the CDR3 is TGCGCCAGCAGCCCTGCTTTGGGACAGTATGGCTACACCTTC. Translated, it gives CASSPALGQYGYTF. The whole variable domain, filled in from reference TRBV5-1 and TRBJ1-2, reads KAGVTQTPRYLIKTRGQQVTLSCSPISGHRSVSWYQQTPGQGLQFLFEYFSETQRNKGNFPGRFSGRQFSNSRSEMNVSTLELGDSALYLCASSPALGQYGYTFGSGTRLTVV.

The V gene is TRBV11-2, the J gene TRBJ2-2; 11 nucleotides agree with TRBD2. The germline V gene has CDR1 SGHAT and CDR2 FQNNGV. The CDR3 consists of 17 residues. The V gene end was trimmed by 5 bases and the J gene end by 6 bases; junction bases not matched to a gene: 11. In DNA form, the CDR3 reads TGTGCCAGCAGCACTCGTAGTAGCGGGGGGGCCTCCGGGGAGCTGTTTTTT. Its translation is CASSTRSSGGASGELFF.

The chain recombines TRBV5-6 with TRBJ2-7, with 8 bases aligning to TRBD2. The V and J ends lost 2 bases and 4 bases, in that order; junction bases with no gene match: 8. CDR3 length: 15 residues. CDR1 and CDR2 (germline): SGHDT, YYEEEE. The CDR3 spells CASSFLYSGEYEQYF. CDR3 DNA sequence: TGTGCCAGCAGCTTCCTTTATAGCGGGGAGTACGAGCAGTACTTC.

The V and J genes are TRBV6-5 and TRBJ2-1; 10 nucleotides line up with TRBD1. V shed 7 bases and J 9 bases; nucleotides not matched to a gene: 6. This CDR3 spans 13 amino acids. Germline CDR1 is MNHEY and CDR2 is SVGAGI. The CDR3 reads CASTRTGGGEQFF. CDR3 nucleotide sequence: TGTGCCAGCACCCGGACAGGGGGAGGTGAGCAGTTCTTC.

This chain links TRBV6-1 with TRBJ1-5; 7 positions match TRBD1. This CDR3 spans 14 amino acids. The germline CDR1 and CDR2 sequences are MNHNS and SASEGT. Losses at the gene ends were 8 bases for V and 1 base for J; bases not matched to a gene: 5. CDR3 sequence (DNA): TGTGCCAGCTTCGTACAGGGGAGCAATCAGCCCCAGCATTTT. Protein sequence: CASFVQGSNQPQHF.

The chain has TRBV2 and TRBJ2-5; 9 bases match TRBD1. The V segment lost 3 bases and the J segment 4 bases; nucleotides outside the gene matches: 6. Germline V gives CDR1 SNHLY, CDR2 FYNNEI. The CDR3 loop spans 15 amino acids. This CDR3 is CASSEGQGGLETQYF. DNA of the CDR3: TGTGCCAGCAGTGAGGGACAGGGAGGTTTAGAGACCCAGTACTTC.

This chain uses TRBV7-6 with TRBJ2-7; 7 nucleotides match TRBD1. Trimming cost V 1 base and J 3 bases; bases outside gene matches: 12. Germline CDR1 reads SGHVS; CDR2 reads FNYEAQ. There are 17 residues in the CDR3. The CDR3, as DNA: TGTGCCAGCAGCTTAGTAGCTGGGCCAGGGGGTAACTACGAGCAGTACTTC. Encoded protein: CASSLVAGPGGNYEQYF.

The chain recombines TRBV19 with TRBJ1-5; TRBD1 aligns across 8 bases. CDR1 is LNHDA and CDR2 is SQIVND in the germline V gene (reference sequence). V lost 1 base to trimming and J lost 5 bases; unmatched junction nucleotides: 1. The CDR3 loop spans 14 amino acids. CDR3 region: CASSIGQGHQPQHF. CDR3 nucleotide sequence: TGTGCCAGTAGTATAGGACAGGGGCATCAGCCCCAGCATTTT.

In DNA form, the CDR3 reads TGTGCCTGGAGGGTGACTAGCGGGGGGGCCTACGAGCAGTACTTC. It encodes CAWRVTSGGAYEQYF. This chain connects TRBV30 to TRBJ2-7, with 14 bases lining up with TRBD2. This CDR3 is built from 15 residues. V gave up 3 bases and J gave up 2 bases; unmatched junction bases: 3. Germline V gene lookup returns CDR1 GTSNPN and CDR2 SVGIG (reference sequence).

This clone was counted between two and nine times. The V and J genes are TRBV7-9 and TRBJ2-7; 11 bases map to TRBD2. CDR1 and CDR2 (germline): SEHNR, FQNEAQ (reference sequence). The CDR3 has 14 amino acids. J was trimmed by 2 bases and V by 6 bases; bases with no gene match: 3. CDR3 in DNA: TGTGCCAGCAGGACTAGCGGGGCGACCTACGAGCAGTACTTC. Its protein product is CASRTSGATYEQYF.

In nucleotides, the CDR3 is TGTGCCAGCACCCCCCTCCTGGACAGGGGCGATGGCTACACCTTC. This sequence encodes CASTPLLDRGDGYTF. This chain uses TRBV10-3 with TRBJ1-2; TRBD1 matches 9 bases. Per the germline V gene, CDR1 is ENHRY and CDR2 is SYGVKD. J lost 6 bases, V lost 10 bases, and 15 bases had no gene match. This CDR3 region has 15 residues.

Only one count was recorded for this clone. The chain is built from TRBV4-1 and TRBJ1-2, with D maybe TRBD1 (6 bases). The V end lost 3 bases, the J end lost 8 bases, and 10 bases lay between the germline ends. From germline, CDR1 is MGHRA and CDR2 YSYEKL. The CDR3 is 12 amino acids. CDR3: CASSHLQGGYTF. The CDR3 coding sequence is TGCGCCAGCAGCCACCTTCAGGGGGGCTACACCTTC.